These 27 T cell receptor beta chains came from one sample sequenced in a study of PD-1 blockade in classical Hodgkin lymphoma. The protocol was immunoSEQ multiplex PCR, while the TCRdb copy is restricted to in-frame clones and leaves out a portion. Of approximately 15,000 clones listed, roughly nine tenths are singletons. The time point was: newly diagnosed, previously untreated cHL patient sample. Sequenced sample: peripheral blood mononuclear cells (PBMCs). These TCRs come from a human donor with classical Hodgkin lymphoma.

The chain links TRBV30 to TRBJ1-2, with D tentatively TRBD1 (6 bases). V lost 4 bases, J lost 2 bases, and 11 bases lay in between. Looked up from germline, CDR1 is GTSNPN and CDR2 is SVGIG (reference sequence). The CDR3 spans 13 residues. CDR3: CAWNEGVNYGYTF. The CDR3 nucleotides read TGTGCCTGGAATGAGGGGGTCAACTATGGCTACACCTTC.

This chain connects TRBV28 to TRBJ2-7; 7 positions match TRBD2. The V gene's germline CDR1 is MDHEN and CDR2 SYDVKM. V lost 5 bases to trimming and J lost 10 bases; unmatched junction nucleotides: 5. CDR3 length equals 11 residues. The CDR3 nucleotides are TGTGCCAGCAGTCGACAGCGGGAACAGTACTTC. This encodes CASSRQREQYF. Based on the CDR3 plus reference TRBV28 and TRBJ2-7, the full variable domain is DVKVTQSSRYLVKRTGEKVFLECVQDMDHENMFWYRQDPGLGLRLIYFSYDVKMKEKGDIPEGYSVSREKKERFSLILESASTNQTSMYLCASSRQREQYFGPGTRLTVT.

The V and J genes are TRBV6-5 and TRBJ1-3; no reliable D call. V dropped 7 bases and J dropped 0 bases, with 10 bases sitting between them. The CDR3 is 14 residues long. Germline CDR1 and CDR2: MNHEY and SVGAGI. The CDR3 sequence: CASTTKLSGNTIYF. CDR3 nucleotides: TGTGCCAGCACCACAAAGCTCTCTGGAAACACCATATATTTT.

The chain recombines TRBV6-1 with TRBJ1-5; no firm D call. V was trimmed by 6 bases and J by 4 bases, leaving 10 bases between them. This CDR3 is 13 amino acids long. Germline V gene lookup returns CDR1 MNHNS and CDR2 SASEGT. The CDR3 region has the DNA TGTGCCAGCAGGGGCAGATGGAATCAGCCCCAGCATTTT. Amino acids: CASRGRWNQPQHF.

The chain is built from TRBV7-2 and TRBJ2-7; D may correspond to TRBD1 or TRBD2 (5 bases each). From germline, CDR1 is SGHTA and CDR2 FQGNSA. The CDR3 consists of 13 residues. V was shortened by 5 bases and J by 2 bases, with 10 bases between the two germline ends. The CDR3 DNA reads as TGTGCCAGCAGCCGACTGGGGGCCTACGAGCAGTACTTC. Translated, it gives CASSRLGAYEQYF. The variable domain in full, completed from reference TRBV7-2 and TRBJ2-7, reads GAGVSQSPSNKVTEKGKDVELRCDPISGHTALYWYRQSLGQGLEFLIYFQGNSAPDKSGLPSDRFSAERTGGSVSTLTIQRTQQEDSAVYLCASSRLGAYEQYFGPGTRLTVT.

The V gene is TRBV10-3, the J gene TRBJ2-7; 9 bases match TRBD1. Trimming removed 4 bases from V and 4 bases from J; junction bases left unmatched: 8. The CDR3 loop spans 15 amino acids. Germline V CDR1 and CDR2: ENHRY, SYGVKD. CDR3 DNA sequence: TGTGCCATCAGTGCCTACCGGGACAGGGAATACGAGCAGTACTTC. It is translated as CAISAYRDREYEQYF.

The chain joins TRBV7-2 to TRBJ2-7; 9 bases line up with TRBD1. The CDR3 runs 14 residues. V trimming: 3 bases; J trimming: 4 bases; junction bases outside the gene matches: 4. Germline V CDR1 and CDR2: SGHTA, FQGNSA. This CDR3 reads CASSFGTGFYEQYF. Here the CDR3 DNA reads TGTGCCAGCAGCTTCGGGACAGGGTTTTACGAGCAGTACTTC.

The sample holds a few counts of this clone. The J gene is TRBJ2-7, the V gene TRBV27; D might be TRBD2 (6 bases). V was trimmed by 3 bases and J by 0 bases, leaving 15 bases between them. The V gene's germline CDR1 is MNHEY and CDR2 SMNVEV (reference sequence). CDR3 size: 16 residues. The CDR3 DNA reads TGTGCCAGCAGTTTTCAGGGAGGAGGGAGCTCCTACGAGCAGTACTTC. It codes for CASSFQGGGSSYEQYF.

The chain combines TRBV28 with TRBJ1-1; D is unclear. Trimming took 0 bases from V and 0 from J, leaving 2 bases between them. CDR1 and CDR2 (germline): MDHEN, SYDVKM. The CDR3 sequence is 13 residues long. CDR3 sequence: CASSLWLNTEAFF. Here the CDR3 DNA reads TGTGCCAGCAGTTTATGGTTGAACACTGAAGCTTTCTTT.

The chain employs TRBV5-6 and TRBJ2-2; the D gene is possibly TRBD2 (5 bases). The CDR3 totals 16 residues. V lost 1 base to trimming and J lost 6 bases, with 16 bases between them. Germline lookup yields CDR1 SGHDT and CDR2 YYEEEE. CDR3 in amino acids: CASSLYRVRVAGELFF. In nucleotides, the CDR3 is TGTGCCAGCAGCTTGTATAGGGTGCGGGTAGCCGGGGAGCTGTTTTTT.

This clone has a single count. The V call is TRBV7-2, the J call TRBJ2-5; 10 nucleotides line up with TRBD1. V shed 5 bases and J 3 bases; nucleotides not matched to a gene: 3. Germline V gene lookup returns CDR1 SGHTA and CDR2 FQGNSA. The CDR3 runs 14 residues. The CDR3 spells CASSDRGRKETQYF. The CDR3 DNA is TGTGCCAGCAGCGACAGGGGGCGCAAAGAGACCCAGTACTTC.

The V call is TRBV29-1, the J call TRBJ1-2; a possible D gene is TRBD1 (5 bases). V was cut by 4 bases and J by 0 bases, with 15 bases left in between. The CDR3 covers 15 residues. Germline-derived CDR1 and CDR2 are SQVTM and ANQGSEA. The CDR3 DNA is TGCAGCGTTGGTAAGGGGACGGGCGCTAACTATGGCTACACCTTC. The encoded protein is CSVGKGTGANYGYTF.

This sequence joins TRBV11-2 and TRBJ2-5; D ambiguous. The CDR3 covers 13 residues. With 4 bases removed from V and 5 bases from J, the gap between germline ends came to 11 bases. CDR1 SGHAT and CDR2 FQNNGV come from the germline V gene. The CDR3 spells CASSSQPGETQYF. DNA of the CDR3: TGTGCCAGCAGCTCGCAACCGGGCGAGACCCAGTACTTC.

The table lists this clone with a count of one. The CDR3 nucleotides read TGTGCCAGCAGCCCCGGGGGTAGCAATCAGCCCCAGCATTTT. Its protein is CASSPGGSNQPQHF. The chain carries TRBV5-4 and TRBJ1-5, with D possibly TRBD1 on 5 matching bases. The CDR3 covers 14 residues. Germline CDR1 and CDR2: SGHNT and YYREEE (reference sequence). V gave up 4 bases and J gave up 0 bases, with 8 bases separating them.

The chain couples TRBV10-2 to TRBJ2-7; D is uncertain. Germline V gives CDR1 WSHSY, CDR2 SAAADI. Trimming pared 2 bases from V and 11 bases from J, leaving 10 bases between. This CDR3 has 11 amino acids. In DNA, the CDR3 is TGCGCCAGCAGTGAGGGTGTTGGGGAGTACTTC. Its translation: CASSEGVGEYF.

The genes are TRBV27 and TRBJ2-3; 12 bases are shared with TRBD2. Germline V gene sequence: CDR1 MNHEY, CDR2 SMNVEV (reference sequence). The CDR3 covers 19 residues. V trimming: 1 base; J trimming: 4 bases; junction bases outside the gene matches: 12. CDR3 loop: CASSLFQSRTSGTSDTQYF. The CDR3 DNA sequence: TGTGCCAGCAGTTTATTCCAATCAAGGACTAGCGGGACATCAGATACGCAGTATTTT.

CDR3 amino acids: CASSPARMNTEAFF. The CDR3 nucleotides are TGTGCCAGCTCACCGGCACGAATGAACACTGAAGCTTTCTTT. The chain combines TRBV18 with TRBJ1-1, with D hard to call. This CDR3 region has 14 residues. V gave up 3 bases and J gave up 0 bases, with 8 bases separating them. The germline CDR1 and CDR2 sequences are KGHSH and LQKENI. Combining the CDR3 with reference TRBV18 and TRBJ1-1 gives the whole variable domain NAGVMQNPRHLVRRRGQEARLRCSPMKGHSHVYWYRQLPEEGLKFMVYLQKENIIDESGMPKERFSAEFPKEGPSILRIQQVVRGDSAAYFCASSPARMNTEAFFGQGTRLTVV.

The chain combines TRBV11-2 with TRBJ2-3; D might be TRBD2 (5 bases). Germline V gene data show CDR1 as SGHAT and CDR2 as FQNNGV. V lost 0 bases, J lost 12 bases, and 13 bases lay in between. There are 13 residues in the CDR3. The chain's CDR3 is CASSLDLSDPQYF. CDR3 nucleotides: TGTGCCAGCAGCTTAGATCTTAGCGACCCCCAGTATTTT. Together with reference TRBV11-2 and TRBJ2-3, the CDR3 gives the full variable domain: EAGVAQSPRYKIIEKRQSVAFWCNPISGHATLYWYQQILGQGPKLLIQFQNNGVVDDSQLPKDRFSAERLKGVDSTLKIQPAKLEDSAVYLCASSLDLSDPQYFGPGTRLTVL.

By share, this clone counts as large. The rearrangement links TRBV19 to TRBJ2-2; a possible D gene is TRBD2 (5 bases). Trimming removed 0 bases from V and 6 bases from J, with 17 bases in between. Germline CDR1 reads LNHDA; CDR2 reads SQIVND (reference sequence). The length of the CDR3 is 17 residues. The CDR3 region is CASSIDYQAGRAGELFF. In DNA, the CDR3 is TGTGCCAGTAGTATAGATTATCAAGCCGGGCGGGCCGGGGAGCTGTTTTTT.

The chain joins TRBV19 to TRBJ2-1; D is unclear. V shed 5 bases and J shed 8 bases, with 10 bases lying between them. The germline gives CDR1 LNHDA, CDR2 SQIVND (reference sequence). CDR3 length: 12 amino acids. DNA of the CDR3: TGTGCCAGTAGTTCCGCGGACGATGAGCAGTTCTTC. It codes for CASSSADDEQFF.

V usage is TRBV28 and J usage is TRBJ2-5; TRBD1 agrees at 7 bases. The junction had 12 bases not matched to a gene; V was cut back by 7 bases and J by 1 base. CDR1 and CDR2 from the germline V gene are MDHEN and SYDVKM. This CDR3 contains 16 residues. The CDR3 loop is CASTDPGQSLQETQYF. Written as DNA, the CDR3 is TGTGCCAGCACCGACCCGGGACAGAGCCTCCAAGAGACCCAGTACTTC.

V is TRBV6-1 and J is TRBJ2-1; 7 bases agree with TRBD1. There are 14 residues in the CDR3. Per germline, CDR1 MNHNS and CDR2 SASEGT. With V trimmed by 8 bases and J by 4 bases, 8 bases remained unmatched. This chain's CDR3 is CASATGQLYNEQFF. For the CDR3, the DNA is TGTGCCAGCGCGACGGGACAGTTATACAATGAGCAGTTCTTC.

This chain uses TRBV5-1 with TRBJ2-5, with TRBD2 identical over 7 bases. CDR1 is SGHRS and CDR2 is YFSETQ in the germline V gene. The V and J ends lost 3 bases and 5 bases, in that order; junction bases with no gene match: 1. The length of the CDR3 is 12 residues. The DNA of the CDR3 is TGCGCCAGCAGCTCTAGCGGTGAGACCCAGTACTTC. Protein sequence: CASSSSGETQYF.

Here the CDR3 reads CASSFWTDGYTF. As DNA, the CDR3 is TGTGCCAGCAGTTTCTGGACTGATGGCTACACCTTC. V and J are TRBV28 and TRBJ1-2; D ambiguous. Trimming removed 3 bases at V and 6 bases at J, with 8 bases between. Germline CDR1 reads MDHEN; CDR2 reads SYDVKM. This CDR3 region has 12 residues.

This clone was seen a single time. The chain is built from TRBV5-1 and TRBJ1-5; possible D gene TRBD1, 5 bases. Trimming removed 0 bases at V and 1 base at J, with 11 bases between. The CDR3 is 16 residues long. CDR1 SGHRS and CDR2 YFSETQ come from the germline V gene. CDR3 loop: CASSLARRGSNQPQHF. The CDR3 DNA reads TGCGCCAGCAGCTTGGCGCGGCGGGGCAGCAATCAGCCCCAGCATTTT.

The chain is built from TRBV9 and TRBJ1-1, with D perhaps TRBD1 (5 bases). The CDR3 loop spans 15 amino acids. Per germline, CDR1 SGDLS and CDR2 YYNGEE. Trimming shortened V by 4 bases and J by 4 bases, and 17 bases separated the two germline ends. The DNA of the CDR3 is TGTGCCAGCAGCTCAACGACCGGGAGGGGCACTGAAGCTTTCTTT. It codes for CASSSTTGRGTEAFF.

V gene TRBV15 combines with J gene TRBJ2-1, with D tentatively TRBD2 (6 bases). The CDR3 sequence is 15 residues long. The germline V and J ends were trimmed by 0 bases and 2 bases, with 8 bases remaining between them. Germline V gene data show CDR1 as LNHNV and CDR2 as YYDKDF (reference sequence). The CDR3 DNA reads TGTGCCACCAGCAGAGAGCGGGGAACCTACAATGAGCAGTTCTTC. Residues: CATSRERGTYNEQFF.